This T cell receptor beta chain came from a study of blood T cells in healthy people across ages. Russia was home to the donors, healthy Caucasian individuals aged roughly 6 to 90. Then a second PCR, running roughly 6 to 11 cycles, was carried out with a sample-barcoded 5' primer and a J-beta primer mix. Each CDR3 protein gets one entry after TCRdb re-called the 5' RACE reads with MiXCR. The sample contains approximately 780,000 distinct CDR3 sequences, roughly 24% of which appear only once. V trimming: 5 bases; J trimming: 7 bases; junction bases outside the gene matches: 13. The germline V gene encodes CDR1 LGHNA and CDR2 YNFKEQ. There are 16 residues in the CDR3. Another study also made use of these data, one on T cells of mothers and their children.

Sequencing used blood. The chain recombines TRBV4-2 with TRBJ2-7, with TRBD2 identical over 11 bases. The TCR comes from a boy aged 5-17 years in good health. CDR3 DNA sequence: TGTGCCAGCAGCGAACCCATAGCGGGGGGGCCGAGGGAGCAGTACTTC. This translates into CASSEPIAGGPREQYF.